The following is a TCR beta chain sequence with its context. These data originate in a study of OX40 agonist ivuxolimab in advanced cancers. The wider study: Males comprised 82.7% of the group, whose mean age was approximately 61 years (range roughly 20 to 85).

The CDR3 runs to 14 residues. The germline V gene has CDR1 SGHRS and CDR2 YFSETQ. V was pared by 8 bases and J by 8 bases, with 20 bases between. This table comes from immunoSEQ multiplex PCR, and its TCRdb copy is limited to in-frame clones, with some not included. The sample lists approximately 73,000 clones, roughly 87% occurring once. Here the sequenced sample was CD4+ or CD8+ T cells sorted from blood, taken in a trial of the OX40 agonist ivuxolimab. The chain combines TRBV5-1 with TRBJ2-1; possibly TRBD1 or TRBD2 for D (5 bases each). The clonotype comes from an adult with an advanced solid tumor such as melanoma, head and neck, liver or kidney cancer. As DNA, the CDR3 is TGCGCCAGTCGGGACGGGTTTGTTTTCGATGAGCAGTTCTTC. It translates to CASRDGFVFDEQFF.